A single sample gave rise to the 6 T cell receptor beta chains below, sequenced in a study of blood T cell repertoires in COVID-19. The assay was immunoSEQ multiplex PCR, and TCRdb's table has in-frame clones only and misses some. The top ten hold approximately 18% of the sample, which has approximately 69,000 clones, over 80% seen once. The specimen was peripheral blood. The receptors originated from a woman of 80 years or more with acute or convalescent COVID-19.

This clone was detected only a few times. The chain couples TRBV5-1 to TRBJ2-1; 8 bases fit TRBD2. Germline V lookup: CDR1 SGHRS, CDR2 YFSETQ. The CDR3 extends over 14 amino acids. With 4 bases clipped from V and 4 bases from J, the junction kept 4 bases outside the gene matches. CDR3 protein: CASSTTSGYNEQFF. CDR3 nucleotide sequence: TGCGCCAGCAGCACTACTAGCGGATACAATGAGCAGTTCTTC.

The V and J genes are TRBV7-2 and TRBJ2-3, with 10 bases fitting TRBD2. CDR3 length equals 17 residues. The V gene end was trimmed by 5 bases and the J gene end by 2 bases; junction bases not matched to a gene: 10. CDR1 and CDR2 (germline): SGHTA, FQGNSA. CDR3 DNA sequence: TGTGCCAGCAGCCTAGGGGTTAGCGGGGGGTCCACAGATACGCAGTATTTT. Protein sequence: CASSLGVSGGSTDTQYF.

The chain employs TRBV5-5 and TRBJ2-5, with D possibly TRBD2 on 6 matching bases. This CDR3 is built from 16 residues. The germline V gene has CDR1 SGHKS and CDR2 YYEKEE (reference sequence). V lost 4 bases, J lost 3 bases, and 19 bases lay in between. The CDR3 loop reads CASSDPGLTTKETQYF. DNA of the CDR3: TGTGCCAGCAGCGACCCGGGACTCACAACAAAAGAGACCCAGTACTTC.

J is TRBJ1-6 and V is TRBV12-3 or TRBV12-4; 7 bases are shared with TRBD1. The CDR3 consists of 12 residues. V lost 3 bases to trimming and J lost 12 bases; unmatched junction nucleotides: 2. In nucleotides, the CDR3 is TGTGCCAGCAGTTTCCCAGGGGGACCCCTCCACTTT. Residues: CASSFPGGPLHF.

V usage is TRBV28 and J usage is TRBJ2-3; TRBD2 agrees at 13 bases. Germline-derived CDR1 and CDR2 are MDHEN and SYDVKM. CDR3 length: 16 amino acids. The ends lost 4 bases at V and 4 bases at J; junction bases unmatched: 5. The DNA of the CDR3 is TGTGCCAGCAGTTCCACACTAGCGGGAGGGCCAGATACGCAGTATTTT. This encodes CASSSTLAGGPDTQYF.

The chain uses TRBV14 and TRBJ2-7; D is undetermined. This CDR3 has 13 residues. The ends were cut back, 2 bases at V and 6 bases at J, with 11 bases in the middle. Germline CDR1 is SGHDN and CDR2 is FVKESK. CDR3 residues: CASSQRPGGEQYF. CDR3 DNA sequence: TGTGCCAGCAGCCAACGCCCCGGTGGCGAGCAGTACTTC.